Following are 3 T cell receptor beta chains from one sample sequenced in a study of T cell clonality in common variable immunodeficiency. Antigen specificity for these receptors is unknown. The repertoire was sequenced with immunoSEQ multiplex PCR; TCRdb's copy has only in-frame clones and lacks some. The sample has 7,100 or so clones, none seen only once; the top ten hold 4% to 5.5%. Study-wide findings and caveats: In common variable immunodeficiency, TCR beta chains reportedly carried fewer deletions and N-nucleotide insertions.

The sequenced sample consisted of peripheral blood mononuclear cells. These receptor sequences come from a human donor with common variable immunodeficiency.

On this clone itself: The missing CDR3 end, 3 residues past where the read stops, is filled in from the germline J gene. This sequence joins TRBV19 and TRBJ1-5; D gene ambiguous. The germline V gene has CDR1 LNHDA and CDR2 SQIVND (reference sequence). The CDR3 extends over 13 amino acids. V was pared by 5 bases and J by 6 bases, with 11 bases between. CDR3 sequence: CASSGQLTQPQHF. CDR3 bases read: TGTGCCAGTAGTGGGCAGCTGACTCAGCCC.

This clone was seen a few times. The read terminates 3 residues ahead of where the CDR3 ends, so the germline J gene completes it. This chain joins TRBV5-1 and TRBJ2-2; D may be TRBD1 (5 bases). V gave up 4 bases and J gave up 2 bases, with 9 bases separating them. The CDR3 covers 14 residues. Germline CDR1 SGHRS, CDR2 YFSETQ. The CDR3: CASSLRDNTGELFF. CDR3 bases read: TGCGCCAGCAGCCTCAGGGATAACACCGGGGAG.

This clone turned up a few times. Read data end 3 residues before the CDR3 end; the end is taken from the germline J gene. The chain recombines TRBV2 with TRBJ2-1; D not resolved. The V end was cut by 4 bases, the J end by 4 bases, with 8 bases between. CDR3 length: 13 residues. Germline-derived CDR1 and CDR2 are SNHLY and FYNNEI. The CDR3 DNA, read in part, is TGTGCCAGCAGTGTCTCCGGGTACAATGAG. Amino acid sequence: CASSVSGYNE. The CDR3 as a whole reads CASSVSGYNEQFF.